The next 23 T cell receptor beta chains were all read from a single sample in a study of cytomegalovirus exposure and HLA in healthy donors. The assay was immunoSEQ multiplex PCR, and TCRdb's table has in-frame clones only and misses some. The data show 150,000 to 200,000 clones, with roughly 77% seen just once and around 1.2% held by the top ten. The sequencing sample was made of PBMCs. These receptor sequences come from a woman in her twenties or thirties in good health and CMV-seronegative.

This clone has a single count. The chain joins TRBV6-1 to TRBJ1-2; D is uncertain. Trimming stripped 5 bases from V and 0 bases from J, with 13 bases between. Germline loops: CDR1 MNHNS, CDR2 SASEGT. This CDR3 contains 15 residues. The CDR3 bases are TGTGCCAGCAGTTCATCCAGGCTTTCTAACTATGGCTACACCTTC. The encoded protein is CASSSSRLSNYGYTF.

This clone appeared a single time. The chain uses TRBV30 and TRBJ2-3; tentative D call: TRBD2 (7 bases). CDR3 size: 15 residues. CDR1 is GTSNPN and CDR2 is SVGIG in the germline V gene (reference sequence). Trimming cost V 2 bases and J 6 bases, with 18 bases left between them. The CDR3 region is CAWSRGGGAPDTQYF. The CDR3 bases are TGTGCCTGGAGTCGTGGTGGGGGGGCGCCTGATACGCAGTATTTT.

V gene TRBV11-2 combines with J gene TRBJ1-5, with 8 nucleotides matching TRBD1. Germline CDR1 and CDR2: SGHAT and FQNNGV. The CDR3 loop spans 15 amino acids. Trimming cost V 2 bases and J 8 bases; bases outside gene matches: 8. The CDR3 here is CASSLYGQGGEPQHF. CDR3 in DNA: TGTGCCAGCAGCTTATACGGACAGGGCGGGGAGCCCCAGCATTTT.

The chain couples TRBV19 to TRBJ2-1; TRBD2 matches 7 bases. CDR1 and CDR2 (germline): LNHDA, SQIVND (reference sequence). The CDR3 runs to 16 residues. V shed 2 bases, J shed 4 bases, and the junction held 8 bases outside the gene matches. The CDR3 reads CASSILREAGYNEQFF. The CDR3 nucleotides are TGTGCCAGTAGTATATTGCGGGAAGCGGGGTACAATGAGCAGTTCTTC.

This clone was seen only once. The J gene is TRBJ1-1, the V gene TRBV12-5; D is unresolved. This CDR3 has 15 residues. Germline CDR1 and CDR2: LGHNT and FRNRAP. V lost 1 base and J 1 base, leaving 10 bases between the germline ends. DNA of the CDR3: TGTGCTAGTGGTTTGGGGAGAGAAGGGAACACTGAAGCTTTCTTT. Its protein is CASGLGREGNTEAFF. Variable domain in full (rest from reference TRBV12-5 and TRBJ1-1): DARVTQTPRHKVTEMGQEVTMRCQPILGHNTVFWYRQTMMQGLELLAYFRNRAPLDDSGMPKDRFSAEMPDATLATLKIQPSEPRDSAVYFCASGLGREGNTEAFFGQGTRLTVV.

V is TRBV20-1 and J is TRBJ1-2; the D is unclear. The germline CDR1 and CDR2 sequences are DFQATT and SNEGSKA (reference sequence). Deletions cut 0 bases from V and 7 bases from J, with 6 bases between. This CDR3 contains 11 residues. The CDR3 nucleotides are TGCAGTGCTAGAGATTCCGTTGGCTACACCTTC. This encodes CSARDSVGYTF.

V is TRBV9 and J is TRBJ1-2; D may be TRBD1 (6 bases). The germline V and J ends were trimmed by 0 bases and 2 bases, with 11 bases remaining between them. The CDR3 extends over 15 amino acids. Germline values: CDR1 SGDLS, CDR2 YYNGEE. CDR3 residues: CASSVAPGTNYGYTF. The CDR3 nucleotides are TGTGCCAGCAGCGTAGCCCCAGGGACAAACTATGGCTACACCTTC.

The chain has TRBV5-1 and TRBJ1-4; the match to TRBD1 covers 10 bases. The CDR3 sequence is 15 residues long. Trimming took 6 bases from V and 7 from J; bases not matched to a gene: 9. CDR1 is SGHRS and CDR2 is YFSETQ in the germline V gene. This chain's CDR3 is CASTTDRGPGEKLFF. The CDR3 region has the DNA TGCGCCAGCACCACAGACAGGGGGCCGGGTGAAAAACTGTTTTTT.

V is TRBV27 and J is TRBJ1-4; TRBD1 agrees at 7 bases. After removal of 5 bases from V and 8 bases from J, the junction contained 14 bases not matched to a gene. Germline V gene lookup returns CDR1 MNHEY and CDR2 SMNVEV (reference sequence). The CDR3 totals 16 residues. For the CDR3, the DNA is TGTGCCAGCAGTCCCCTCTGGACAGGAAGAGGAGAAAAACTGTTTTTT. Protein product: CASSPLWTGRGEKLFF.

The V gene is TRBV7-2, the J gene TRBJ2-3; TRBD2 matches at 7 bases. Germline trimming cut 1 base from V and 7 bases from J; bases unmatched to any gene: 2. The CDR3 runs 13 residues. Per the germline V gene, CDR1 is SGHTA and CDR2 is FQGNSA. CDR3 loop: CASSLGGGNTQYF. The CDR3 bases are TGTGCCAGCAGCTTAGGCGGGGGTAATACGCAGTATTTT.

This chain uses TRBV19 with TRBJ1-2; 10 positions agree with TRBD1. V shed 9 bases and J 4 bases; nucleotides not matched to a gene: 11. Germline CDR1 and CDR2: LNHDA and SQIVND (reference sequence). This CDR3 is 15 amino acids long. In nucleotides, the CDR3 is TGTGCCAGCTCTAATGGACAGGGGGGATCCTATGGCTACACCTTC. This codes for CASSNGQGGSYGYTF.

V and J are TRBV5-4 and TRBJ2-2; 11 nucleotides match TRBD1. V lost 2 bases and J lost 7; bases outside the gene matches: 4. The CDR3 has 15 residues. Germline V CDR1 and CDR2: SGHNT, YYREEE (reference sequence). The CDR3 bases are TGTGCCAGCAGCTTTAGGGACAGGGGGATCGGGGAGCTGTTTTTT. Protein product: CASSFRDRGIGELFF. Based on the CDR3 plus reference TRBV5-4 and TRBJ2-2, the full variable domain is ETGVTQSPTHLIKTRGQQVTLRCSSQSGHNTVSWYQQALGQGPQFIFQYYREEENGRGNFPPRFSGLQFPNYSSELNVNALELDDSALYLCASSFRDRGIGELFFGEGSRLTVL.

This chain links TRBV6-4 with TRBJ1-5; 8 nucleotides agree with TRBD1. The ends lost 9 bases at V and 2 bases at J; junction bases unmatched: 15. The CDR3 consists of 17 residues. Germline V gene lookup returns CDR1 MRHNA and CDR2 SNTAGT. This chain's CDR3 is CASPTVRGRLGNQPQHF. CDR3 coding DNA: TGTGCCAGTCCTACCGTCAGGGGGCGCTTGGGCAATCAGCCCCAGCATTTT.

The rearrangement joins TRBV6-1 to TRBJ2-7; D may be TRBD2 (5 bases). V gave up 7 bases and J gave up 2 bases, with 6 bases separating them. The CDR3 totals 11 residues. Per germline, CDR1 MNHNS and CDR2 SASEGT. The CDR3 coding sequence is TGTGCCAGCACGACTACCTACGAGCAGTACTTC. Its translation is CASTTTYEQYF.

This clone was observed a single time. The chain has TRBV6-5 and TRBJ1-4, with TRBD1 matching 8 bases. Germline-derived CDR1 and CDR2 are MNHEY and SVGAGI. J lost 8 bases, V lost 0 bases, and 8 bases had no gene match. The CDR3 covers 16 residues. The CDR3 region is CASSYSGTGPREKLFF. In DNA, the CDR3 is TGTGCCAGCAGTTACTCGGGGACAGGCCCAAGGGAAAAACTGTTTTTT.

The CDR3 reads CASITGFFDYEQYF. In DNA, the CDR3 is TGTGCCAGCATCACGGGGTTCTTCGACTACGAGCAGTACTTC. V usage is TRBV21-1 and J usage is TRBJ2-7; the D call in the table, TRBD2, was not verified against the DNA. TRBV21-1 corresponds to a pseudogene. This CDR3 is 14 amino acids long.

This chain joins TRBV30 and TRBJ1-1; 7 nucleotides align to TRBD1. The CDR3 runs 12 residues. CDR1 GTSNPN and CDR2 SVGIG come from the germline V gene (reference sequence). The V and J ends lost 1 base and 7 bases, in that order; junction bases with no gene match: 3. CDR3 protein: CAWSGSGGEAFF. The CDR3 DNA sequence: TGTGCCTGGAGTGGGTCAGGGGGTGAAGCTTTCTTT.

This chain joins TRBV4-1 and TRBJ2-7; TRBD1 matches 7 bases. Germline-derived CDR1 and CDR2 are MGHRA and YSYEKL. The CDR3 spans 13 residues. Unmatched junction bases numbered 6, after V lost 4 bases and J lost 6 bases. CDR3: CASSLYRDSEQYF. The CDR3 DNA is TGCGCCAGCAGCCTTTACCGGGACAGCGAGCAGTACTTC.

This clone was seen a handful of times. The chain links TRBV30 to TRBJ1-6; D gene ambiguous. Germline values: CDR1 GTSNPN, CDR2 SVGIG (reference sequence). The CDR3 is 12 residues long. V lost 4 bases to trimming and J lost 10 bases, with 11 bases between them. The CDR3 protein is CAWNGLGSPLHF. The CDR3 DNA reads TGTGCCTGGAACGGACTGGGATCACCCCTCCACTTT.

The rearrangement uses TRBV30 and TRBJ2-2; 7 positions match TRBD1. The V segment lost 0 bases and the J segment 5 bases; nucleotides outside the gene matches: 0. Germline values: CDR1 GTSNPN, CDR2 SVGIG (reference sequence). The length of the CDR3 is 13 residues. CDR3: CAWSVQGTGELFF. The DNA of the CDR3 is TGTGCCTGGAGTGTACAGGGGACCGGGGAGCTGTTTTTT.

This clone was counted between two and nine times. The chain links TRBV11-3 to TRBJ1-3; D gene unclear. V dropped 4 bases and J dropped 4 bases, with 8 bases sitting between them. Germline CDR1 and CDR2: SGHNT and YENEEA. This CDR3 region has 13 residues. Here the CDR3 reads CASSSGYGNTIYF. DNA for the CDR3: TGTGCCAGCAGCTCCGGTTACGGAAACACCATATATTTT.

The chain employs TRBV5-1 and TRBJ2-5; D perhaps matches TRBD2 (6 bases). V lost 5 bases, J lost 5 bases, and 13 bases lay in between. CDR3 length: 13 amino acids. Germline V gene data show CDR1 as SGHRS and CDR2 as YFSETQ. CDR3 DNA: TGCGCCAGCAGATCGACTAGTCTCGAGACCCAGTACTTC. Translating it yields CASRSTSLETQYF.

The chain recombines TRBV6-1 with TRBJ2-4; the D is unclear. This CDR3 has 13 residues. Per germline, CDR1 MNHNS and CDR2 SASEGT. Between the trimmed V and J ends, which lost 4 bases and 0 bases, there was a span of 4 bases. The CDR3 sequence: CASSGLAKNIQYF. CDR3 nucleotides: TGTGCCAGCAGTGGACTAGCCAAAAACATTCAGTACTTC.